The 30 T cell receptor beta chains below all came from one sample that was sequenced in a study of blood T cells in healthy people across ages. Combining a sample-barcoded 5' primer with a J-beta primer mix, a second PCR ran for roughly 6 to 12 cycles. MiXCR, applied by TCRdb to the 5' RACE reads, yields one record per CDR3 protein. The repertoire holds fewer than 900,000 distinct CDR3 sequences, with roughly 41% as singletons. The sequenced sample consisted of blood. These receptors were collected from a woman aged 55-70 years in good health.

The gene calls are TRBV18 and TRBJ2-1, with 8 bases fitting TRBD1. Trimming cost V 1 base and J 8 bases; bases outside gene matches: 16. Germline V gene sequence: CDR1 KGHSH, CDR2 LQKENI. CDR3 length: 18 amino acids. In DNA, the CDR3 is TGTGCCAGCTCACCACAGAACAGGGCAGGGGGCATCGTTGATGAGCAGTTCTTC. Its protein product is CASSPQNRAGGIVDEQFF.

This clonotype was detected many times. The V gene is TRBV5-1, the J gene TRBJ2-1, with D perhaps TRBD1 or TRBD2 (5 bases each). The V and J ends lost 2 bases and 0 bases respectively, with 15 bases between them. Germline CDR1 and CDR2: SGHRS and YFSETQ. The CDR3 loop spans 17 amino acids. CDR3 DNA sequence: TGCGCCAGCAGCTTTGGGGCTGTAGGGAGCTCCTACAATGAGCAGTTCTTC. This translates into CASSFGAVGSSYNEQFF.

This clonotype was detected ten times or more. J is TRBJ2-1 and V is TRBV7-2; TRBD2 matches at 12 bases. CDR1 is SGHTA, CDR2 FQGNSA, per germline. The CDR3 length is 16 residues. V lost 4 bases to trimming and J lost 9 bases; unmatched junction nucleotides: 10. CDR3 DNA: TGTGCCAGCAGCTCATCTAGCGGGAGGGCCTTGGGTGAGCAGTTCTTC. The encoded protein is CASSSSSGRALGEQFF.

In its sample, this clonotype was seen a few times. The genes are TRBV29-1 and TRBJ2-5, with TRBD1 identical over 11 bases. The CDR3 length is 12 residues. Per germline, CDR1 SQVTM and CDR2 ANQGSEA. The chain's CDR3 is CSAGQGAREQYF. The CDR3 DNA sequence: TGCAGTGCTGGACAGGGGGCAAGGGAGCAGTACTTC.

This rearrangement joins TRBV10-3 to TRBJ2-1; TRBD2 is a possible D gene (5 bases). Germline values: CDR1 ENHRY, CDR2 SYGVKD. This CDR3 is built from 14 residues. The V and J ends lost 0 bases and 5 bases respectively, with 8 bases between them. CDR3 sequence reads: CAISESNGDNEQFF. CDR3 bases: TGTGCCATCAGTGAGTCGAACGGGGACAATGAGCAGTTCTTC.

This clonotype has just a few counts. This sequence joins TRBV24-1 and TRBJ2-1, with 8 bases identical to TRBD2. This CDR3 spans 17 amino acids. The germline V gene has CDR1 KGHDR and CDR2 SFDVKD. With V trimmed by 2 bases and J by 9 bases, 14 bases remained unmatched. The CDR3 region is CATSDSTATSAAGEQFF. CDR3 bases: TGTGCCACCAGTGATTCTACAGCGACTAGCGCGGCGGGTGAGCAGTTCTTC.

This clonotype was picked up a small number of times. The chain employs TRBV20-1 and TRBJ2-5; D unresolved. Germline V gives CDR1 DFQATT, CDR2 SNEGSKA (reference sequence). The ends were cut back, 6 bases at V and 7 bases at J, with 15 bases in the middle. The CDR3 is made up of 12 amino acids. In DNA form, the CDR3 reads TGCAGTGCAGATATAGGCGCAGGGACCCAGTACTTC. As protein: CSADIGAGTQYF.

The CDR3 region is CASEKAGGKGYGYTF. CDR3 nucleotides: TGTGCCAGCGAAAAGGCAGGGGGCAAAGGGTATGGCTACACCTTC. The chain has TRBV25-1 and TRBJ1-2; 8 bases line up with TRBD1. The CDR3 has 15 amino acids. The germline V gene encodes CDR1 MGHDK and CDR2 SYGVNS. The junction had 13 bases not matched to a gene; V was cut back by 8 bases and J by 5 bases.

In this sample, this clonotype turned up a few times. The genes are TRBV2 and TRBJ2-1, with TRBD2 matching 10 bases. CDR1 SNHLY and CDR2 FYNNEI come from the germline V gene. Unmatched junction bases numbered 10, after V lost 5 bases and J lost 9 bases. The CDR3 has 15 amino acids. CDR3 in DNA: TGTGCCAGCAGTTCTGCTAGCGGGAGTTGGAGTGAGCAGTTCTTC. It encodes CASSSASGSWSEQFF.

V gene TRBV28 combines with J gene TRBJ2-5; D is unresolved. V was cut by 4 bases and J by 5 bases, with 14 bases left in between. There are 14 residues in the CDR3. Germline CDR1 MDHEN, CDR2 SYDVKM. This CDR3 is CASSSLSGTETQYF. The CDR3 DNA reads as TGTGCCAGCAGTTCCCTCAGTGGTACGGAGACCCAGTACTTC.

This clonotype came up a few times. The CDR3 loop reads CATHTGTPNTGELFF. The CDR3 DNA follows: TGTGCCACCCACACCGGGACACCGAACACCGGGGAGCTGTTTTTT. J is TRBJ2-2 and V is TRBV12-3 or TRBV12-4; D perhaps matches TRBD1 (6 bases). The ends were cut back, 10 bases at V and 0 bases at J, with 15 bases in the middle. This CDR3 comprises 15 residues.

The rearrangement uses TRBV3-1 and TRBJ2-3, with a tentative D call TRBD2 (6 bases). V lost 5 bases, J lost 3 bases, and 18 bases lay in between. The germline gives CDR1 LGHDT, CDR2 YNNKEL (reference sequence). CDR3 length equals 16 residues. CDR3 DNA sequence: TGTGCCAGCAGCACGAAAGGGGCGGGGAGGACAGATACGCAGTATTTT. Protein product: CASSTKGAGRTDTQYF.

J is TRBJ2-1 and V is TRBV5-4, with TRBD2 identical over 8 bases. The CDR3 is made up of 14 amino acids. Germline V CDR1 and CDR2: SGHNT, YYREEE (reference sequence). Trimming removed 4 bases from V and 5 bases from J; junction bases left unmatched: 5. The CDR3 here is CASSSSGTDNEQFF. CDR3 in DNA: TGTGCCAGCAGCAGTAGCGGGACCGACAATGAGCAGTTCTTC.

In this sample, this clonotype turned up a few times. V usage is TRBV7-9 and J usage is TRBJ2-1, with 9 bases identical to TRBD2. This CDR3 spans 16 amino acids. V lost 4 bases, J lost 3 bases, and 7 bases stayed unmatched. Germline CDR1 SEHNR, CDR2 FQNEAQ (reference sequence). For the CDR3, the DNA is TGTGCCAGCAGCTCATCGCGGGGGGGCCTCTACAATGAGCAGTTCTTC. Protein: CASSSSRGGLYNEQFF. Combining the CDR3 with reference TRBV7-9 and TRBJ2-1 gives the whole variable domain DTGVSQNPRHKITKRGQNVTFRCDPISEHNRLYWYRQTLGQGPEFLTYFQNEAQLEKSRLLSDRFSAERPKGSFSTLEIQRTEQGDSAMYLCASSSSRGGLYNEQFFGPGTRLTVL.

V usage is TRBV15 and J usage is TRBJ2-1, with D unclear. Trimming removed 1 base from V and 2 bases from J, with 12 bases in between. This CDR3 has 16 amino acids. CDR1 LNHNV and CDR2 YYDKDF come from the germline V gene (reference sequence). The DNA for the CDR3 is TGTGCCACCAGCAGAGTAACCGGAACAGCCTACAATGAGCAGTTCTTC. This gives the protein CATSRVTGTAYNEQFF.

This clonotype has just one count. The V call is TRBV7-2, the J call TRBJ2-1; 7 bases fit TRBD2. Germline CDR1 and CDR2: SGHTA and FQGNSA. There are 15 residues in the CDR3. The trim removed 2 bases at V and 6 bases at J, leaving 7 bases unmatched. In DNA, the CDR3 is TGTGCCAGCAGCTTAAACCCTAGCGGACGCAATGAGCAGTTCTTC. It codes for CASSLNPSGRNEQFF. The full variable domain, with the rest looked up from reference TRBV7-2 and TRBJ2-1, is GAGVSQSPSNKVTEKGKDVELRCDPISGHTALYWYRQSLGQGLEFLIYFQGNSAPDKSGLPSDRFSAERTGGSVSTLTIQRTQQEDSAVYLCASSLNPSGRNEQFFGPGTRLTVL.

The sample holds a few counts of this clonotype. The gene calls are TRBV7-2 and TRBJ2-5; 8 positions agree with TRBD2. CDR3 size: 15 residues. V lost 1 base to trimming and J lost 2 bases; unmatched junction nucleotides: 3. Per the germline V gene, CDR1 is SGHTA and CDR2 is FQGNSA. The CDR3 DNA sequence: TGTGCCAGCAGCTTAGGCGGGAGGACTCAAGAGACCCAGTACTTC. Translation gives CASSLGGRTQETQYF.

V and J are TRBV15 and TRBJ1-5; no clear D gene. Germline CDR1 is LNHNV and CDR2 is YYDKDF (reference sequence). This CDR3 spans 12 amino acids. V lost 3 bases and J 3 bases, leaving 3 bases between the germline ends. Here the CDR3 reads CATSSLNQPQHF. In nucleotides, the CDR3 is TGTGCCACCAGCAGCCTCAATCAGCCCCAGCATTTT.

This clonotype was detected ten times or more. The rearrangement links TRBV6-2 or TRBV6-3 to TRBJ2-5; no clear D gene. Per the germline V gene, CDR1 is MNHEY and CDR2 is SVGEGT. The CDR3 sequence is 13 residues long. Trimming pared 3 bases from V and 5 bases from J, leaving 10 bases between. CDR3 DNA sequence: TGTGCCAGCAGTTATTCCGGAGAGGAGACCCAGTACTTC. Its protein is CASSYSGEETQYF.

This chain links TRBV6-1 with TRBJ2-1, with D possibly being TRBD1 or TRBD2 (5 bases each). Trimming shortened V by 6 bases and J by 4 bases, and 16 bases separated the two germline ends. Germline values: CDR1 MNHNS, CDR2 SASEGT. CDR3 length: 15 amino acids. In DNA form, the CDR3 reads TGTGCCAGCAGATCCCCTGGGACGGCTTACAATGAGCAGTTCTTC. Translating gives CASRSPGTAYNEQFF.

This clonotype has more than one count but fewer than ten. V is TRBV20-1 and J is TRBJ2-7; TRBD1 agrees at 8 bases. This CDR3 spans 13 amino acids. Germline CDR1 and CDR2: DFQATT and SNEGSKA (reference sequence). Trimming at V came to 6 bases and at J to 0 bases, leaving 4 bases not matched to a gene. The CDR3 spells CSAWGTGSYEQYF. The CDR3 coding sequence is TGCAGTGCCTGGGGGACAGGCTCCTACGAGCAGTACTTC.

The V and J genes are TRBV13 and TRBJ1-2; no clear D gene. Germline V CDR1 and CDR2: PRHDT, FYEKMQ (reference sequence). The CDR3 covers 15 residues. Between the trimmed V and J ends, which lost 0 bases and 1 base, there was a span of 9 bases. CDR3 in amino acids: CASSLGTGSNYGYTF. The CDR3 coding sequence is TGTGCCAGCAGCTTAGGCACTGGAAGTAACTATGGCTACACCTTC.

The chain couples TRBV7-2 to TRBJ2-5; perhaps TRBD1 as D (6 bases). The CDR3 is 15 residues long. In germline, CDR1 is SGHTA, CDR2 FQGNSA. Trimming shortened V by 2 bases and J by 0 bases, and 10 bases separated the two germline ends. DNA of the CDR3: TGTGCCAGCAGCTTAAGTAGGGGGAACCAAGAGACCCAGTACTTC. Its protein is CASSLSRGNQETQYF.

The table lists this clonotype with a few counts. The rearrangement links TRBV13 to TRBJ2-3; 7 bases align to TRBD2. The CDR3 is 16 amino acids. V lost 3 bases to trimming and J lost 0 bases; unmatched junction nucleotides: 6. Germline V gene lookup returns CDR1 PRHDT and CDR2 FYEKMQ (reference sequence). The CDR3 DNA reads TGTGCCAGCAGCTTGGGCGGGAGCCTAAGCACAGATACGCAGTATTTT. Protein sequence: CASSLGGSLSTDTQYF.

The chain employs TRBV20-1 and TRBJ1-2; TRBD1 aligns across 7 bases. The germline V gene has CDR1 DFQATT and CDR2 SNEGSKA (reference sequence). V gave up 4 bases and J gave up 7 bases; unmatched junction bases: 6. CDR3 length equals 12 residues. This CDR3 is CSATGQGGGYTF. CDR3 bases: TGCAGTGCTACGGGCCAGGGGGGTGGCTACACCTTC.

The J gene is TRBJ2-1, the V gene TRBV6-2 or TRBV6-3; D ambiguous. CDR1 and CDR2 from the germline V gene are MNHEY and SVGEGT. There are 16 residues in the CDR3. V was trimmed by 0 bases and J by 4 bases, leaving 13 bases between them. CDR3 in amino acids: CASSYSKIWGYNEQFF. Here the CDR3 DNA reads TGTGCCAGCAGTTACTCGAAAATTTGGGGTTACAATGAGCAGTTCTTC.

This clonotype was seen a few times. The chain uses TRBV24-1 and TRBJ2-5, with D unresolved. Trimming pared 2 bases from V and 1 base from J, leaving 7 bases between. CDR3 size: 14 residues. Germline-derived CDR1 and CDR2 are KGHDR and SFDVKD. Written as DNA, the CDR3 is TGTGCCACCAGTGATTCGACGCTCCAAGAGACCCAGTACTTC. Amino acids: CATSDSTLQETQYF.

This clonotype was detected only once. CDR3 DNA: TGTGCCAGCAGTCGACAGGGGCGTAACCAGCCCCAGCATTTT. Protein: CASSRQGRNQPQHF. The V and J genes are TRBV2 and TRBJ1-5, with TRBD1 identical over 8 bases. CDR3 length: 14 residues. V shed 5 bases and J 7 bases; nucleotides not matched to a gene: 7. Germline assignment: CDR1 SNHLY and CDR2 FYNNEI.

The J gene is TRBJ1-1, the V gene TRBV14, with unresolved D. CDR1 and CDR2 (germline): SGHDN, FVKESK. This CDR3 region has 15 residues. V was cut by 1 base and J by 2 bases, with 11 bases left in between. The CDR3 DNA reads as TGTGCCAGCAGCCAAGGCGCGGGAGCAAACACTGAAGCTTTCTTT. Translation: CASSQGAGANTEAFF.

The CDR3 DNA follows: TGTGCCAGCAGCTTAACGGGAATGGCCTACGAGCAGTTCTTC. Amino acids: CASSLTGMAYEQFF. V usage is TRBV7-9 and J usage is TRBJ2-1; D possibly corresponds to TRBD2 (5 bases). Germline loops: CDR1 SEHNR, CDR2 FQNEAQ (reference sequence). This CDR3 has 14 residues. The germline V and J ends were trimmed by 2 bases and 10 bases, with 15 bases remaining between them.